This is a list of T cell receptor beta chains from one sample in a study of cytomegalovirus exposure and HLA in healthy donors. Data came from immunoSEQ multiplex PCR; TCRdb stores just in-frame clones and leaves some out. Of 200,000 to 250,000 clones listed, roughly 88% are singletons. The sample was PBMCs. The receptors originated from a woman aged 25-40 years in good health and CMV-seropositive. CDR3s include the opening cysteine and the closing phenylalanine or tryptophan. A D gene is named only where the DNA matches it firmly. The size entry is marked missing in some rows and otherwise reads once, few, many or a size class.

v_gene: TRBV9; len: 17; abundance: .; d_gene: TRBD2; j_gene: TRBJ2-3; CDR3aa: CASSVSGRGGVADTQYF; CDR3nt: TGTGCCAGCAGCGTTAGCGGGAGGGGAGGTGTTGCAGATACGCAGTATTTT
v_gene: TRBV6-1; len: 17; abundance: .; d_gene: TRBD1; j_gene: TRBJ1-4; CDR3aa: CASSATGTGAANEKLFF; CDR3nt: TGTGCCAGCAGTGCGACCGGGACAGGGGCTGCTAATGAAAAACTGTTTTTT
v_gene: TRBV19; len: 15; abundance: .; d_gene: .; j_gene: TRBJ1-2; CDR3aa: CASSIDSATHYGYTF; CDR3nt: TGTGCCAGTAGTATTGACAGCGCAACCCACTATGGCTACACCTTC
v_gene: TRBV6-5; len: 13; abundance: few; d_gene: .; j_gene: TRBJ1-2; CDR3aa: CASSYDRNYGYTF; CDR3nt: TGTGCCAGCAGTTACGATCGTAACTATGGCTACACCTTC
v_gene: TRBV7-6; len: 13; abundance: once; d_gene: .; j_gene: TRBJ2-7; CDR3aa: CASSQGPTDEQYF; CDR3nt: TGTGCCAGCAGCCAGGGACCGACGGACGAGCAGTACTTC
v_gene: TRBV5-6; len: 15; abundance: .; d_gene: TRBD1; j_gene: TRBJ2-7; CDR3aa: CASSLRDRGIYEQYF; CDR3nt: TGTGCCAGCAGCTTAAGGGACAGGGGGATCTACGAGCAGTACTTC
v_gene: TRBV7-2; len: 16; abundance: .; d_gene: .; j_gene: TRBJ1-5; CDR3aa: CASSLDSGASRQPQHF; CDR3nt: TGTGCCAGCAGCTTAGATTCAGGGGCGTCTCGTCAGCCCCAGCATTTT
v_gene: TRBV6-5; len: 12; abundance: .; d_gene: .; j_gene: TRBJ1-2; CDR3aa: CASTSGVYGYTF; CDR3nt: TGTGCCAGCACCTCGGGGGTGTATGGCTACACCTTC
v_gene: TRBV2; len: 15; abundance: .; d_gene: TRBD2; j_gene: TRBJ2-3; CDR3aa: CASRARTSGRDTQYF; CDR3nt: TGTGCCAGCAGGGCCAGGACTAGCGGGAGAGATACGCAGTATTTT
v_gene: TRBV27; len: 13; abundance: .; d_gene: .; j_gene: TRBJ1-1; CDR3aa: CASSGGLSTEAFF; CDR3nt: TGTGCCAGCAGTGGGGGATTGAGCACTGAAGCTTTCTTT
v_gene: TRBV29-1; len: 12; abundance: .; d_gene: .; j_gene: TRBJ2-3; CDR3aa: CSVAAGADTQYF; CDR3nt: TGCAGCGTTGCAGCGGGCGCAGATACGCAGTATTTT
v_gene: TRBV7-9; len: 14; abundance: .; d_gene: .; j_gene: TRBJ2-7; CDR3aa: CASSLEGRTYEQYF; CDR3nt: TGTGCCAGCAGCTTAGAGGGGAGGACCTACGAGCAGTACTTC
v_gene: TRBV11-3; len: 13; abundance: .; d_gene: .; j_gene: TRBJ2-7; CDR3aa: CASSPGTTYEQYF; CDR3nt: TGTGCCAGCAGCCCCGGGACAACCTACGAGCAGTACTTC
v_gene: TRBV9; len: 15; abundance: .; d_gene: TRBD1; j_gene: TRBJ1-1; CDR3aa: CASSPRDSGNTEAFF; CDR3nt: TGTGCCAGCAGCCCCCGGGACAGCGGGAACACTGAAGCTTTCTTT
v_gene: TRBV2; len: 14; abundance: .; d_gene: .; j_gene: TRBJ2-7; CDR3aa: CASSPLGGPYEQYF; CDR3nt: TGTGCCAGCAGTCCACTGGGGGGGCCTTACGAGCAGTACTTC
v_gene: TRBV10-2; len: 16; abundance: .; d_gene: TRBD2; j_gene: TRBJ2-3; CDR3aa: CASSDHRSGREDTQYF; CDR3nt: TGCGCCAGCAGTGACCACCGTAGCGGGAGGGAAGATACGCAGTATTTT
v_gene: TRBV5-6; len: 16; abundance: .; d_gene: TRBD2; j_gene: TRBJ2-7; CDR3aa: CASSSGLAGAPYEQYF; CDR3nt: TGTGCCAGCAGCTCGGGACTAGCGGGTGCTCCCTACGAGCAGTACTTC
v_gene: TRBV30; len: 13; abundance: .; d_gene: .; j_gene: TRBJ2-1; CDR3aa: CAWSVSGKGEQFF; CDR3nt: TGTGCCTGGAGTGTCTCCGGGAAGGGTGAGCAGTTCTTC
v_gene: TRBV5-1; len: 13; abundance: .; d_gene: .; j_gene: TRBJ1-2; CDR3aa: CASSLREAYGYTF; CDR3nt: TGCGCCAGCAGCTTGAGAGAGGCATATGGCTACACCTTC
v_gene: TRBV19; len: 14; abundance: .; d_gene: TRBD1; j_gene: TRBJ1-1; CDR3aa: CASSRGQTNTEAFF; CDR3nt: TGTGCCAGTAGTAGGGGACAGACGAACACTGAAGCTTTCTTT
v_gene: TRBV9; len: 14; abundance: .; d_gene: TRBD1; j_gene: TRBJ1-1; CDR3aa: CASSVTGDGTEAFF; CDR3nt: TGTGCCAGCAGCGTGACAGGGGACGGCACTGAAGCTTTCTTT
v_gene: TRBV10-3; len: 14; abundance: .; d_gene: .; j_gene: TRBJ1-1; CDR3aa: CATVAGGVNTEAFF; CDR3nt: TGTGCCACCGTGGCCGGGGGGGTGAACACTGAAGCTTTCTTT
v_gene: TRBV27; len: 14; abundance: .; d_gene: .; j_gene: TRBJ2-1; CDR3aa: CASSLQWGYNEQFF; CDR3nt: TGTGCCAGCAGTTTACAGTGGGGCTACAATGAGCAGTTCTTC
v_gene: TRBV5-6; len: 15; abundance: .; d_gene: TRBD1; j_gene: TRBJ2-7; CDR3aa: CASSSRTGGSYEQYF; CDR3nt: TGTGCCAGCAGCTCCCGGACAGGGGGCAGCTACGAGCAGTACTTC
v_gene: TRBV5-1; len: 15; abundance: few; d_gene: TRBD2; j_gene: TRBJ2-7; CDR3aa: CASSRTSGDSYEQYF; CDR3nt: TGCGCCAGCAGCCGTACTAGCGGAGACTCCTACGAGCAGTACTTC
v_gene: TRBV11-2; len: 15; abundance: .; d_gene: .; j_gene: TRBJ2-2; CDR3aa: CASSLRQGNTGELFF; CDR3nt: TGTGCCAGCAGCTTAAGGCAGGGGAACACCGGGGAGCTGTTTTTT
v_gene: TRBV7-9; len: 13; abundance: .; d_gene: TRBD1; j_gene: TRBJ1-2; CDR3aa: CASSVGQGFGYTF; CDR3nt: TGTGCCAGCAGCGTCGGACAGGGATTCGGCTACACCTTC
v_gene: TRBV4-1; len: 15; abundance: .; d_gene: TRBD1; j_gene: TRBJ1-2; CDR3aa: CASSQEDRNNYGYTF; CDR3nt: TGCGCCAGCAGCCAAGAGGACAGGAATAACTATGGCTACACCTTC
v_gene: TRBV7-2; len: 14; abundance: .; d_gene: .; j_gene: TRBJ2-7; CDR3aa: CASSLGTILYEQYF; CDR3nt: TGTGCCAGCAGCTTGGGAACTATCCTCTACGAGCAGTACTTC